The sequence of this T cell receptor (beta chain) was determined in a study of vaccination effects on CD4 cells after COVID-19 (dated by TCRdb to between 2021 and 2024). Study-level background: Across the study, the median time from the second dose to post-vaccine sampling was 72 days (range 14 to 241). In both COVID-19 convalescent patients and infection-naive vaccine recipients, the study compared SARS-CoV-2 spike-specific CD4+ TCR repertoires from before mRNA vaccination with those from after it. Cultures from other donors in the study were sequenced with the Oncomine TCR Beta short-read assay on an Illumina iSeq 100. The full study included roughly 11 COVID-19 convalescent patients and a few SARS-CoV-2-naive healthy vaccine recipients.

What the study reported, not specific to this receptor: Among healthy vaccine recipients, nearly all vaccine-induced clones were SARS-CoV-2 mono-reactive, and just 1 of 255 was cross-reactive with common cold coronaviruses. Both infection-induced and vaccine-induced clones contracted markedly at late post-vaccination timepoints, which is consistent with waning T cell responses. The study was limited by a small number of convalescent patients, and early post-infection timepoints were lacking.

A remark on this clone: Its antigen remains undetermined. No qualities accompany the bases; no much larger clone lies one base away.

Library preparation employed the immunoSEQ multiplex PCR assay. DNA from the cultured, isolated CD4+ T cells was subjected to TCR beta CDR3 sequencing. In the source study's methods: Non-productive TCR sequences were discarded, and reads were trimmed to the CDR3 region, with only CDR3s of 7 or more amino acids retained. Antigen-specific clonotypes were identified with the MANAFEST web app by comparing expansion in peptide wells against reference cultures. For clones to be considered positive, expansion at FDR<0.05 versus reference and all other wells, an odds ratio above 5, and a frequency above 0.1% in two replicate wells were required. A clonotype was called cross-reactive if it was significantly expanded both in SARS-CoV-2 spike wells and in at least one common cold coronavirus spike condition. Using the stringdist R package, CDR3 similarity was measured by Levenshtein distance, and unrooted trees were constructed with ape in R 3.6.1. TCRdb re-hosts the immuneACCESS table, in-frame sequences only. Its copies lack some clones; in the studies checked, an unresolved V gene accounts for under half of them, and the cause for the rest is not known. D and trimming come from the DNA, and the V and J calls and clone size come from that table. Counted in this sample were about 15,000 clones; 70% to 80% of them appeared once. Less than 30% of the sample rests with the top ten.

In the ViraFEST assay, PBMC were stimulated with viral peptide pools, and TCR sequencing was then used to find antigen-specific CD4+ T cell clonotypes based on their expansion. After less than eleven days of culture, CD4+ T cells were isolated with the EasySep CD4+ T cell isolation kit. Participants received two doses of either the BNT162b2 or the mRNA-1273 mRNA SARS-CoV-2 vaccine. Healthy vaccine recipients had no prior SARS-CoV-2 infection, confirmed by negative nucleocapsid antibodies before and after vaccination. A few million PBMC per well were cultured with around 10 ug/ml peptides in IMDM containing 5% human AB serum, about 9.6 IU/ml IL-2 and gentamicin. On days 3 and 7, half of the culture medium was replaced with fresh IL-2-containing medium. Unless noted otherwise, every peptide stimulation condition was cultured in triplicate wells. PBMC were separated from whole blood using Ficoll-Paque Plus gradient centrifugation and were then either cryopreserved at -140C or used fresh. The spike proteins of SARS-CoV-2 and of the common cold coronaviruses HCoV-NL63, HCoV-OC43 and HCoV-229E were spanned by overlapping peptide pools. Genomic DNA was extracted from cultured CD4+ T cells with the QIAamp micro DNA kit.

The TCR was taken from a human donor who received a COVID-19 vaccine. The sample in question was CD4+ T cells from PBMCs cultured with HCoV-NL63 spike peptides, obtained after COVID-19 vaccination. The sample's cell subset or site label is to be understood as: HCoV-NL63 spike overlapping peptide pool stimulation.

In nucleotides, the sequence is TGTGCCAGCAGTCTAAGGACTAGCGGGGGGCCAGATACGCAGTATTTT. It is translated as CASSLRTSGGPDTQYF. The V gene is TRBV2 and the J gene is TRBJ2-3, with 14 central nucleotides matching TRBD2. Reading the germline V gene gives CDR1 SNHLY and CDR2 FYNNEI. Spanning cysteine to phenylalanine, the CDR3 consists of 16 amino acids. Only the CDR3 region is kept as DNA, spanning 48 bases read in frame from base 1. V has 5 bases trimmed and J has 4 bases trimmed; junction bases matching no gene number 5.